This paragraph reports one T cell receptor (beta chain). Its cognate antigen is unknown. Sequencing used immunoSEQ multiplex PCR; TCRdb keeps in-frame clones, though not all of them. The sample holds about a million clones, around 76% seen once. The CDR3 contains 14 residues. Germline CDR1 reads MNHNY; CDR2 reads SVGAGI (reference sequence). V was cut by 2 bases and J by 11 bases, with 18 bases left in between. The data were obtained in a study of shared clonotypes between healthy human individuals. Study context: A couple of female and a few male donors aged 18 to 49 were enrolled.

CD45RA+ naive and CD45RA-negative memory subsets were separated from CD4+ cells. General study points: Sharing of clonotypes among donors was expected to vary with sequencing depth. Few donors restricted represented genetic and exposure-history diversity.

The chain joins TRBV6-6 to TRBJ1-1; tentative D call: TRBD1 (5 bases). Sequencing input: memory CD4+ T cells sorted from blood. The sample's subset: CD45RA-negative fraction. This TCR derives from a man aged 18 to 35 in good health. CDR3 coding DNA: TGTGCCAGCAGTTACCTCGGGGGGGGGTACGCGGCTTTCTTT. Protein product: CASSYLGGGYAAFF.